Listed here is a single TCR beta chain. Its cognate antigen has yet to be identified. No base-level quality is on record; no much larger clone is a single base apart. This record belongs to a study of blood T cell repertoires in COVID-19 (dated by TCRdb to about 2020). Turning to the overall study: The collaborator samples originated in the United States, Italy and Spain and spanned the acute and convalescent phases of COVID-19. Subjects who had been exposed to COVID-19, were actively infected with it, or had recovered from it provided the deeply sampled blood TCRbeta repertoires that made up the dataset. Where available, HLA class I and class II types were obtained from metadata supplied by the sample provider rather than from assay-based typing. The prospective study material was composed of cDNA or gDNA derived from T cells, B-cell-depleted T cells, or PBMCs. Samples were obtained from the ongoing ImmuneRACE study (first 160 participants) and from about 1,300 subjects provided by 6 global collaborators. Sample metadata almost always included a de-identified subject ID, COVID-19 status, age in years and sex. The repertoires were made available in a free public database intended to serve as a resource for research on the immune response to SARS-CoV-2.

TCRbeta CDR3 regions were amplified from genomic DNA by means of the immunoSEQ Assay, a bias-controlled multiplex PCR. The original pipeline was this. Within the assay, amplification of reference gene primers was used to estimate how many nucleated cells each sample contained. Sequence reads were collapsed and filtered to measure the absolute abundance of every unique TCRbeta CDR3 rearrangement. For each sample, productive Simpson clonality was calculated by taking the square root of Simpson's diversity index across productive rearrangements. TCRdb carries this immuneACCESS record with in-frame sequences only. Its versions omit some clonotypes, under half of them owing to an unresolved V gene in the studies checked, with the rest unexplained. V and J calls plus clone size are reproduced from that table; the DNA served to infer D and trimming. This sample comprises roughly 150,000 clones, over 80% of them detected only once. Of the sample, roughly 5% falls within the top ten clones.

Paper-wide results and their limitations: The quantity of clinical and demographic metadata differed by source and by participant and was supplied without curation.

Participants in the prospective study were enrolled through a virtual design, were aged 18 to 89 years, and lived in about 25 United States geographic areas. In the prospective study, cohorts were assigned on the basis of participant-reported clinical history obtained from a screening survey and a study questionnaire. Exposed participants had been in contact with someone with a PCR-confirmed or clinician-diagnosed COVID-19 case within 2 weeks of study entry. Each participant in the prospective study had whole blood, serum and a nasopharyngeal or oropharyngeal swab collected by mobile phlebotomists. Participants in the prospective study had the option to provide additional blood draws and questionnaires over a roughly 2-month period. Blood samples from the prospective study were shipped frozen or at room temperature prior to DNA extraction. The source is a man in his 70s who had been exposed to COVID-19. Input material: PBMCs or T cells enriched from blood (not recorded which).

For the CDR3, the sequence is CASSEARTGEAFF. The bases are TGTGCCAGCAGTGAAGCTCGGACAGGTGAAGCTTTCTTT. Recombination joined TRBV6-1 with TRBJ1-1, with 7 bases aligning to TRBD1. Looking up the germline V gene yields CDR1 MNHNS and CDR2 SASEGT. There are 13 amino acids in the CDR3, from cysteine to phenylalanine inclusive. The kept DNA is CDR3 alone, 39 bases in frame from the first base. Trimming leaves V shorter by 0 bases and J shorter by 7 bases, with the junction holding 2 bases beyond the gene matches.